This passage covers 4 T cell receptor beta chains from one sample sequenced in a study of blood T cell repertoires in COVID-19. Assay: immunoSEQ multiplex PCR; the TCRdb copy retains only in-frame clones and omits some. The sample holds fewer than 120,000 clones, approximately 70% seen once. The sample consisted of peripheral blood. These receptors were taken from a woman aged 55-70 years with acute or convalescent COVID-19.

The CDR3 DNA follows: TGTGCCAGCAGTGGGGGGGCAAATGAAAAACTGTTTTTT. It is translated as CASSGGANEKLFF. J is TRBJ1-4 and V is TRBV27, with D maybe TRBD1 (6 bases). Germline CDR1 reads MNHEY; CDR2 reads SMNVEV (reference sequence). Trimming removed 5 bases at V and 5 bases at J, with 9 bases between. This CDR3 is built from 13 residues.

This rearrangement joins TRBV12-3 or TRBV12-4 to TRBJ2-7, with a possible D match to TRBD2 (5 bases). The CDR3 consists of 13 residues. V shed 6 bases and J shed 1 base, with 10 bases lying between them. The CDR3 sequence is CASSGLNSYEQYF. CDR3 sequence (DNA): TGTGCCAGCAGCGGACTTAATTCCTACGAGCAGTACTTC.

The V gene is TRBV7-2, the J gene TRBJ2-5; possible D gene TRBD2, 5 bases. CDR1 is SGHTA, CDR2 FQGNSA, per germline. The V end was cut by 1 base, the J end by 7 bases, with 10 bases between. The CDR3 is 13 residues long. The CDR3 DNA reads as TGTGCCAGCAGCTTAGGAATTGCGGGGACCCAGTACTTC. Amino acid sequence: CASSLGIAGTQYF.

The gene calls are TRBV7-3 and TRBJ1-3, with 8 nucleotides matching TRBD1. The CDR3 runs to 15 residues. Germline values: CDR1 SGHTA, CDR2 FQGTGA. With V trimmed by 4 bases and J by 2 bases, 4 bases remained unmatched. The CDR3 sequence: CASSSSTGAGNTIYF. The CDR3 nucleotides are TGTGCCAGCAGCTCCTCGACAGGGGCTGGAAACACCATATATTTT.